This T cell receptor (beta chain) emerged from a study of cytomegalovirus exposure and HLA in healthy donors. Study summary: Findings of an earlier analysis included under 140 million unique TCR beta sequences from roughly 190 million T cells.

Researchers ran the PCR with 60 Vbeta and 13 Jbeta primers. Profiling relied on immunoSEQ multiplex PCR, and the TCRdb table lists in-frame clones only, not all of them. The profile shows about 260,000 clones, around two thirds of them singletons. V was clipped by 2 bases and J by 1 base; unmatched bases: 4. The CDR3 runs 15 residues. Germline CDR1 is MNHNS and CDR2 is SASEGT. Of note for this clone: What it recognizes is unknown.

Overall study findings and caveats: As a later analysis showed, several of the most significant clusters appeared to be linked to common viral pathogens. The likely origin of a cluster of highly shared sequence variants was a sequencing artifact. TCR beta sequences reportedly predicted most subjects' HLA-A and HLA-B alleles accurately.

Input material: PBMCs. The rearrangement uses TRBV6-1 and TRBJ1-1; TRBD1 agrees at 7 bases. The clonotype originates from a female donor in good health and CMV-seronegative. The CDR3 spells CASSEWGQTNTEAFF. Written as DNA, the CDR3 is TGTGCCAGCAGTGAATGGGGACAGACGAACACTGAAGCTTTCTTT.